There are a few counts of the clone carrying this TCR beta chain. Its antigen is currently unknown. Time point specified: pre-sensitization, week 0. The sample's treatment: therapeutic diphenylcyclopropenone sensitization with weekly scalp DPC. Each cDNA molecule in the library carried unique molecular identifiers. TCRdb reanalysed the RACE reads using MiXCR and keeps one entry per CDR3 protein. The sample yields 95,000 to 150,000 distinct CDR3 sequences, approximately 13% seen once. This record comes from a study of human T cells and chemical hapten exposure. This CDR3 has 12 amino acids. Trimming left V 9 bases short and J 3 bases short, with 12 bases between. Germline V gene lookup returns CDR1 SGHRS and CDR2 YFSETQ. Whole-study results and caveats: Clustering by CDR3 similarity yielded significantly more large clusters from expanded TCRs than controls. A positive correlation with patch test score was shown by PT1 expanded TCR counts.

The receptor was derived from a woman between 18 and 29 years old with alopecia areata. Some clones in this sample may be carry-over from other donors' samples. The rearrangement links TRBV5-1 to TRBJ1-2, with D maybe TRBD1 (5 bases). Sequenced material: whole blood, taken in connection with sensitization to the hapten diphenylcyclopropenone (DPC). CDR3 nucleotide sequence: TGCGCCACCAAGGGGCTCGACTATGGCTACACCTTC. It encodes CATKGLDYGYTF.